Presented here are 5 T cell receptor beta chains from one specimen sequenced in a study of beta chain features in type 1 diabetes. Expressed TCRB transcripts got sequenced, as all isolated RNA was reverse transcribed. Sequencing used immunoSEQ multiplex PCR; TCRdb keeps in-frame clones, though not all of them. The table records hundreds of thousands of clones, about 32% of them present only once. Material: naive CD4+ T cells from blood. The receptor source for this set is a man younger than 35 in good health.

As concerns this clone: Other DNA sequences in the same sample also yield this CDR3. The chain employs TRBV30 and TRBJ2-7; D is unclear. The CDR3 extends over 11 amino acids. V lost 3 bases, J lost 4 bases, and 7 bases lay in between. CDR1 and CDR2 from the germline V gene are GTSNPN and SVGIG (reference sequence). The chain's CDR3 is CAWSATYEQYF. The CDR3 nucleotides are TGTGCCTGGAGCGCTACGTACGAGCAGTACTTC.

This clone was seen a few times. The CDR3 region has the DNA TGTGCCAGCAGTCCGGGACTAGCGGGAGGGCCGGAGACCCAGTACTTC. Encoded protein: CASSPGLAGGPETQYF. The genes are TRBV5-4 and TRBJ2-5; 16 nucleotides match TRBD2. Germline V gene data show CDR1 as SGHNT and CDR2 as YYREEE (reference sequence). The CDR3 totals 16 residues. After removal of 5 bases from V and 5 bases from J, the junction contained 6 bases not matched to a gene.

About this clone: The final CDR3 position lacks the conserved phenylalanine or tryptophan, pointing to a likely read error. The DNA is left out, because the CDR3 cannot be placed on it with certainty; the CDR3 is given as TCRdb lists it. The rearrangement uses TRBV9 and TRBJ2-7; the D call of TRBD2 is as the table states it, not checked on the DNA. Counting both end residues, the CDR3 totals 9 amino acids. Germline V CDR1 and CDR2: SGDLS, YYNGEE. CDR3 amino acids: CASSVGAPH.

This clone occurred a few times. The V gene is TRBV30, the J gene TRBJ2-5, with D unclear. The ends were cut back, 4 bases at V and 1 base at J, with 10 bases in the middle. This CDR3 region has 13 residues. CDR1 and CDR2 from the germline V gene are GTSNPN and SVGIG (reference sequence). The CDR3 region has the DNA TGTGCCTGGAAAGGGCACTTCCAAGAGACCCAGTACTTC. This sequence encodes CAWKGHFQETQYF.

V is TRBV29-1 and J is TRBJ1-2, with D possibly matching TRBD1 (6 bases). This CDR3 region has 12 residues. CDR1 SQVTM and CDR2 ANQGSEA come from the germline V gene. The V end was cut by 4 bases, the J end by 4 bases, with 10 bases between. CDR3 DNA sequence: TGCAGCGTTGTTCAGGGGTTCTATGGCTACACCTTC. It codes for CSVVQGFYGYTF. The full variable domain, with the rest looked up from reference TRBV29-1 and TRBJ1-2, is SAVISQKPSRDICQRGTSLTIQCQVDSQVTMMFWYRQQPGQSLTLIATANQGSEATYESGFVIDKFPISRPNLTFSTLTVSNMSPEDSSIYLCSVVQGFYGYTFGSGTRLTVV.